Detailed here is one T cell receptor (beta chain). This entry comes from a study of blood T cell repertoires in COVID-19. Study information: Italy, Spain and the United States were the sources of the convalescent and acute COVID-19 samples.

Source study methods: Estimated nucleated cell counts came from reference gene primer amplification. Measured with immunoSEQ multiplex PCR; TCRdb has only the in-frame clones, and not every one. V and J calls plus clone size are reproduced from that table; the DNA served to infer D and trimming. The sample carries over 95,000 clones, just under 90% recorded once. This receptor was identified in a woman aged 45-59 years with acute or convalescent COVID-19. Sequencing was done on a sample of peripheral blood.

The CDR3 nucleotides are TGCGCCAGCAGACCTATACGCAATCGGGTCATTCAGTACTTC. It yields the protein CASRPIRNRVIQYF. The V gene is TRBV23-1, the J gene TRBJ2-4, with unresolved D. TRBV23-1 is an ORF for which the function is uncertain. The CDR3 has 14 amino acids. V dropped 6 bases and J dropped 9 bases, with 18 bases sitting between them.